The 21 T cell receptor beta chains in this list originate from one sample, sequenced in a study of blood T cell repertoires in COVID-19. Profiled with immunoSEQ multiplex PCR; TCRdb holds only in-frame clones, not every one. The table has fewer than 200,000 clones, just over 85% seen once. Specimen: PBMCs or T cells enriched from blood (not recorded which). Every receptor here comes from a woman in her late teens or twenties who had recovered from COVID-19.

The chain carries TRBV21-1 and TRBJ2-3; the tabulated D call, TRBD2, remains unverified against the DNA. TRBV21-1 is a recognized pseudogene. The CDR3 loop spans 17 amino acids. CDR3 DNA sequence: TGTGCCAGCACTATTCTCCCGCGTCCCGAGGACACAGATACGCAGTATTTT. Translated, it gives CASTILPRPEDTDTQYF.

The genes are TRBV25-1 and TRBJ1-2, with D possibly matching TRBD1 (5 bases). Germline V gene sequence: CDR1 MGHDK, CDR2 SYGVNS. V lost 2 bases and J 10 bases, leaving 8 bases between the germline ends. The CDR3 is 11 amino acids. CDR3 DNA sequence: TGTGCCAGCAGTGAACAGGGTACCTACACCTTC. Encoded protein: CASSEQGTYTF.

The chain uses TRBV5-1 and TRBJ2-3; TRBD2 aligns across 7 bases. V was clipped by 5 bases and J by 6 bases; unmatched bases: 9. Germline values: CDR1 SGHRS, CDR2 YFSETQ. CDR3 size: 14 residues. The CDR3 region has the DNA TGCGCCAGCAGTTATTCGCGGGGGTTGGATACGCAGTATTTT. This codes for CASSYSRGLDTQYF. The complete variable domain, with remaining parts taken from reference TRBV5-1 and TRBJ2-3, reads KAGVTQTPRYLIKTRGQQVTLSCSPISGHRSVSWYQQTPGQGLQFLFEYFSETQRNKGNFPGRFSGRQFSNSRSEMNVSTLELGDSALYLCASSYSRGLDTQYFGPGTRLTVL.

The gene calls are TRBV3-1 (or the pseudogene TRBV3-2) and TRBJ1-4; possible D gene TRBD1, 5 bases. CDR3 length equals 14 residues. V dropped 4 bases and J dropped 1 base, with 7 bases sitting between them. Germline V CDR1 and CDR2: LGHDT, YNNKEL (reference sequence). CDR3 sequence (DNA): TGTGCCAGCAGCCCGGGGGAAACTAATGAAAAACTGTTTTTT. Protein sequence: CASSPGETNEKLFF.

CDR3 DNA sequence: TGTGCCAGCAGTTTGCGCGGTACCTACAATGAGCAGTTCTTC. Encoded protein: CASSLRGTYNEQFF. V and J are TRBV27 and TRBJ2-1, with D unresolved. The V gene's germline CDR1 is MNHEY and CDR2 SMNVEV (reference sequence). This CDR3 has 14 amino acids. Trimming shortened V by 3 bases and J by 2 bases, and 8 bases separated the two germline ends.

The CDR3 sequence is CASSQARGGGENTEAFF. The CDR3 coding sequence is TGTGCCAGCAGCCAAGCCCGGGGAGGCGGGGAGAACACTGAAGCTTTCTTT. The V call is TRBV3-1 (or the pseudogene TRBV3-2), the J call TRBJ1-1, with D hard to call. CDR1 is LGHDT and CDR2 is YNNKEL in the germline V gene (reference sequence). The ends were cut back, 1 base at V and 1 base at J, with 16 bases in the middle. The CDR3 is 17 residues long.

The chain carries TRBV27 and TRBJ1-2, with D unresolved. The germline V gene has CDR1 MNHEY and CDR2 SMNVEV (reference sequence). The CDR3 runs to 13 residues. V dropped 5 bases and J dropped 4 bases, with 11 bases sitting between them. The DNA of the CDR3 is TGTGCCAGCAGTCCCGGACGGGGCTATGGCTACACCTTC. Protein: CASSPGRGYGYTF.

The V call is TRBV4-2, the J call TRBJ2-2; 8 bases align to TRBD1. CDR1 is LGHNA and CDR2 is YNFKEQ in the germline V gene. Unmatched junction bases numbered 8, after V lost 0 bases and J lost 5 bases. The CDR3 covers 17 residues. CDR3 loop: CASSQDSPGGATGELFF. Here the CDR3 DNA reads TGTGCCAGCAGCCAAGATTCGCCAGGGGGCGCAACCGGGGAGCTGTTTTTT.

The chain employs TRBV11-2 and TRBJ2-1; the D is unclear. This CDR3 region has 14 residues. Looked up from germline, CDR1 is SGHAT and CDR2 is FQNNGV. Trimming removed 0 bases from V and 7 bases from J, with 10 bases in between. CDR3 nucleotide sequence: TGTGCCAGCAGCTTAGACCGGGTGATAAATGAGCAGTTCTTC. Encoded protein: CASSLDRVINEQFF.

V is TRBV6-2 or TRBV6-3 and J is TRBJ1-5; no clear D gene. Germline CDR1 MNHEY, CDR2 SVGEGT. Trimming shortened V by 6 bases and J by 11 bases, and 14 bases separated the two germline ends. The CDR3 consists of 12 residues. The DNA for the CDR3 is TGTGCCAGCAGCCATACAGTGGAGGCCCAGCATTTT. It specifies CASSHTVEAQHF.

This chain joins TRBV2 and TRBJ1-1; D is possibly TRBD1 (5 bases). From germline, CDR1 is SNHLY and CDR2 FYNNEI. CDR3 size: 15 residues. Trimming shortened V by 0 bases and J by 4 bases, and 12 bases separated the two germline ends. The CDR3 nucleotides are TGTGCCAGCAGTGAAGCCGCCCTGGGGGGCACTGAAGCTTTCTTT. As protein: CASSEAALGGTEAFF.

The chain carries TRBV5-1 and TRBJ2-1; 8 bases agree with TRBD2. There are 16 residues in the CDR3. CDR1 SGHRS and CDR2 YFSETQ come from the germline V gene. J lost 7 bases, V lost 3 bases, and 12 bases had no gene match. CDR3 bases: TGCGCCAGCAGCTCTCTGACAGCGGGAGATCAAAATGAGCAGTTCTTC. It translates to CASSSLTAGDQNEQFF.

The chain joins TRBV13 to TRBJ2-7; D uncertain. The V gene's germline CDR1 is PRHDT and CDR2 FYEKMQ (reference sequence). Between the trimmed V and J ends, which lost 6 bases and 0 bases, there was a span of 18 bases. The CDR3 runs 16 residues. CDR3 in amino acids: CASSGNKRGVSYEQYF. DNA of the CDR3: TGTGCCAGCAGTGGCAACAAACGAGGTGTCTCCTACGAGCAGTACTTC.

The chain is built from TRBV2 and TRBJ1-2, with D possibly TRBD1 on 5 matching bases. The CDR3 is 13 residues long. Trimming shortened V by 0 bases and J by 4 bases, and 6 bases separated the two germline ends. Germline V gene data show CDR1 as SNHLY and CDR2 as FYNNEI. The CDR3 protein is CASSEADTYGYTF. CDR3 sequence (DNA): TGTGCCAGCAGTGAAGCGGACACCTATGGCTACACCTTC.

The chain joins TRBV6-5 to TRBJ2-7, with 8 bases identical to TRBD1. The CDR3 totals 12 residues. V was clipped by 11 bases and J by 4 bases; unmatched bases: 7. In germline, CDR1 is MNHEY, CDR2 SVGAGI. The DNA of the CDR3 is TGTGCCGTAACAGGGGGAGTTTACGAGCAGTACTTC. Protein sequence: CAVTGGVYEQYF.

CDR3: CASSFIGREGRYEQFF. In DNA form, the CDR3 reads TGTGCCAGCAGTTTCATTGGGCGGGAGGGCCGATATGAGCAGTTCTTC. V usage is TRBV28 and J usage is TRBJ2-1, with 9 bases aligning to TRBD2. The CDR3 runs to 16 residues. The germline CDR1 and CDR2 sequences are MDHEN and SYDVKM. V shed 3 bases, J shed 8 bases, and the junction held 11 bases outside the gene matches.

The J gene is TRBJ2-5, the V gene TRBV19, with D maybe TRBD1 (7 bases). CDR1 and CDR2 from the germline V gene are LNHDA and SQIVND (reference sequence). Trimming shortened V by 7 bases and J by 7 bases, and 13 bases separated the two germline ends. This CDR3 has 12 residues. CDR3 in amino acids: CASMGQGGTQYF. The CDR3 region has the DNA TGTGCCAGTATGGGGCAGGGGGGGACCCAGTACTTC.

The V and J genes are TRBV29-1 and TRBJ1-2; a weak D match, TRBD1 (6 bases). The germline V gene has CDR1 SQVTM and CDR2 ANQGSEA. The CDR3 sequence is 13 residues long. Trimming removed 1 base at V and 8 bases at J, with 14 bases between. The CDR3 loop is CSVEANRVRGYTF. The CDR3 coding sequence is TGCAGCGTTGAAGCCAACAGGGTGCGAGGCTACACCTTC.

The chain carries TRBV19 and TRBJ1-5; TRBD1 might be the D (6 bases). Trimming cost V 3 bases and J 3 bases, with 12 bases left between them. In germline, CDR1 is LNHDA, CDR2 SQIVND (reference sequence). CDR3 length: 15 residues. The CDR3 here is CASSIIGQNNQPQHF. For the CDR3, the DNA is TGTGCCAGTAGTATCATTGGACAGAACAATCAGCCCCAGCATTTT.

This chain uses TRBV19 with TRBJ2-5; TRBD2 agrees at 10 bases. V lost 4 bases and J lost 1; bases outside the gene matches: 3. This CDR3 has 15 amino acids. Germline lookup yields CDR1 LNHDA and CDR2 SQIVND (reference sequence). The CDR3 nucleotides read TGTGCCAGTAGTAACTTAGCGGGGGGCCAAGAGACCCAGTACTTC. Amino acid sequence: CASSNLAGGQETQYF.

V gene TRBV19 combines with J gene TRBJ1-1; 7 nucleotides line up with TRBD1. V lost 8 bases, J lost 1 base, and 4 bases stayed unmatched. The CDR3 totals 13 residues. From germline, CDR1 is LNHDA and CDR2 SQIVND (reference sequence). Here the CDR3 reads CASGRDRNTEAFF. CDR3 sequence (DNA): TGTGCCAGTGGGCGGGACAGGAACACTGAAGCTTTCTTT.